This T cell receptor beta chain was sequenced for a study of OX40 agonist ivuxolimab in advanced cancers. Clones were sequenced by immunoSEQ multiplex PCR, and TCRdb holds only the in-frame ones, with some missing. The sample yields 80,000 or so clones, approximately 90% seen once. CDR3 size: 13 residues. V was pared by 4 bases and J by 1 base, with 8 bases between. The germline gives CDR1 SGDLS, CDR2 YYNGEE. The material was CD4+ or CD8+ T cells sorted from blood, obtained in a trial of the OX40 agonist ivuxolimab. The gene calls are TRBV9 and TRBJ1-1; D is uncertain. The TCR comes from an adult with an advanced solid tumor such as melanoma, head and neck, liver or kidney cancer. The CDR3 here is CASSFTTNTEAFF. The CDR3, as DNA: TGTGCCAGCAGCTTCACAACGAACACTGAAGCTTTCTTT.